This T cell receptor (beta chain) was identified during a study of blood T cell repertoires in COVID-19. For the study at large: PBMCs, B-cell-depleted T cells, or T cells were the source of the cDNA or gDNA that made up the material.

In the study's own analysis: Using reference gene primer amplification, nucleated cell counts were estimated. The repertoire was sequenced with immunoSEQ multiplex PCR; TCRdb's copy has only in-frame clones and lacks some. That table furnishes V, J and clone size, whereas the DNA furnished D and trimming. The sample records approximately 120,000 clones, roughly 83% being singletons. The V end lost 3 bases, the J end lost 1 base, and 10 bases lay between the germline ends. From germline, CDR1 is ENHRY and CDR2 SYGVKD. The CDR3 contains 15 residues. The TCR was taken from a woman aged 60-75 years with acute or convalescent COVID-19. The specimen sequenced was peripheral blood. The chain recombines TRBV10-3 with TRBJ1-5; D unresolved. The CDR3: CAISEVGGSNQPQHF. CDR3 DNA sequence: TGTGCCATCAGTGAAGTAGGAGGAAGCAATCAGCCCCAGCATTTT.